The next 28 T cell receptor beta chains were all read from a single sample in a study of neurological immune-mediated disorders (dated by TCRdb to the late 2010s). The receptor library was made with 5' RACE. Sequencing was carried out with an Illumina HiSeq 2500. TCRdb ran its own pipeline on the public reads, namely fastp trimming at Q25 and MiXCR clone calling, and kept in-frame beta chains. For every CDR3 protein sequence, its rows merge into one entry that carries the most common genes and DNA. The sample table records about 70,000 distinct CDR3 sequences; roughly 4.9% of these occur just once. Of the sample, 2% to 2.5% is held by the ten largest clones. Sequencing was done on a sample of PBMCs. All receptors derive from a woman between 70 and 85 years old with multiple sclerosis.

This clonotype has ten or more counts. The chain is built from TRBV5-1 and TRBJ2-2; 7 bases are a match to TRBD1. V trimming: 4 bases; J trimming: 3 bases; junction bases outside the gene matches: 9. This CDR3 spans 16 amino acids. Germline V CDR1 and CDR2: SGHRS, YFSETQ. The CDR3 nucleotides read TGCGCCAGCAGCCGAGAGGGGGCTTCAGACACCGGGGAGCTGTTTTTT. Its translation is CASSREGASDTGELFF. The full variable domain, completed using reference TRBV5-1 and TRBJ2-2, is KAGVTQTPRYLIKTRGQQVTLSCSPISGHRSVSWYQQTPGQGLQFLFEYFSETQRNKGNFPGRFSGRQFSNSRSEMNVSTLELGDSALYLCASSREGASDTGELFFGEGSRLTVL.

The sample holds many counts of this clonotype. The chain couples TRBV20-1 to TRBJ1-3, with TRBD1 matching 8 bases. V gave up 4 bases and J gave up 1 base; unmatched junction bases: 3. The CDR3 has 14 amino acids. Germline V gene data show CDR1 as DFQATT and CDR2 as SNEGSKA (reference sequence). The CDR3: CSATDRGSGNTIYF. The CDR3 DNA sequence: TGCAGTGCTACAGACAGGGGTTCTGGAAACACCATATATTTT.

J is TRBJ2-3 and V is TRBV5-1; possibly TRBD2 for D (6 bases). Trimming cost V 0 bases and J 8 bases, with 19 bases left between them. The CDR3 contains 16 residues. Germline CDR1 and CDR2: SGHRS and YFSETQ. The CDR3 loop is CASSLAARGGYGTQYF. The CDR3 coding sequence is TGCGCCAGCAGCTTGGCAGCCCGTGGGGGGTACGGTACGCAGTATTTT.

This clonotype was counted at least ten times. V usage is TRBV3-1 and J usage is TRBJ2-1, with 7 nucleotides matching TRBD1. CDR1 is LGHDT, CDR2 YNNKEL, per germline (reference sequence). The CDR3 consists of 15 residues. Germline trimming cut 6 bases from V and 7 bases from J; bases unmatched to any gene: 12. This CDR3 reads CASSLAGTASNEQFF. Written as DNA, the CDR3 is TGTGCCAGCAGTCTGGCCGGGACAGCAAGTAATGAGCAGTTCTTC.

This clonotype was recorded at least ten times. The V gene is TRBV18, the J gene TRBJ1-4; possible D gene TRBD1, 6 bases. This CDR3 has 16 residues. V gave up 3 bases and J gave up 2 bases, with 13 bases separating them. Germline lookup yields CDR1 KGHSH and CDR2 LQKENI. The chain's CDR3 is CASSPSTGTTNEKLFF. As DNA, the CDR3 is TGTGCCAGCTCACCTTCGACAGGCACGACTAATGAAAAACTGTTTTTT.

This clonotype showed up many times. This chain connects TRBV3-1 to TRBJ2-5; 9 positions match TRBD2. This CDR3 spans 17 amino acids. Germline V gene lookup returns CDR1 LGHDT and CDR2 YNNKEL (reference sequence). The V gene end was trimmed by 4 bases and the J gene end by 0 bases; junction bases not matched to a gene: 9. CDR3 amino acids: CASSPLFQREDQETQYF. The CDR3 DNA follows: TGTGCCAGCAGCCCGCTATTTCAGCGGGAGGACCAAGAGACCCAGTACTTC.

This sequence joins TRBV20-1 and TRBJ2-3; D may be TRBD2 (6 bases). The CDR3 is made up of 15 amino acids. Germline V lookup: CDR1 DFQATT, CDR2 SNEGSKA (reference sequence). V was pared by 1 base and J by 5 bases, with 16 bases between. The CDR3 DNA follows: TGCAGTGCTAGAGTATCTAGCGACCTCAAAGATACGCAGTATTTT. This encodes CSARVSSDLKDTQYF.

This clonotype was detected many times. The chain is built from TRBV18 and TRBJ1-1, with a possible D match to TRBD1 (5 bases). The CDR3 consists of 16 residues. CDR1 is KGHSH, CDR2 LQKENI, per germline. V was shortened by 3 bases and J by 5 bases, with 19 bases between the two germline ends. CDR3 coding DNA: TGTGCCAGCTCACCTCCATGGGGGGGTGTGAGGACTGAAGCTTTCTTT. Amino acids: CASSPPWGGVRTEAFF.

This clonotype came up many times. V and J are TRBV7-9 and TRBJ2-6; D is undetermined. Trimming cost V 3 bases and J 1 base, with 4 bases left between them. The germline CDR1 and CDR2 sequences are SEHNR and FQNEAQ (reference sequence). The CDR3 is 14 amino acids. CDR3 amino acids: CASSFLSGANVLTF. DNA of the CDR3: TGTGCCAGCAGCTTTCTTTCTGGGGCCAACGTCCTGACTTTC. The variable domain in full, completed from reference TRBV7-9 and TRBJ2-6, reads DTGVSQNPRHKITKRGQNVTFRCDPISEHNRLYWYRQTLGQGPEFLTYFQNEAQLEKSRLLSDRFSAERPKGSFSTLEIQRTEQGDSAMYLCASSFLSGANVLTFGAGSRLTVL.

This clonotype was detected ten times or more. The chain couples TRBV5-1 to TRBJ2-2, with D maybe TRBD2 (6 bases). Deletions cut 0 bases from V and 1 base from J, with 10 bases between. Germline V lookup: CDR1 SGHRS, CDR2 YFSETQ. The CDR3 spans 16 residues. The CDR3 nucleotides read TGCGCCAGCAGCTTGGATGACGGGGGGAACACCGGGGAGCTGTTTTTT. It yields the protein CASSLDDGGNTGELFF.

This clonotype was picked up many times. V is TRBV4-1 and J is TRBJ2-7, with TRBD2 matching over 11 bases. The V and J ends lost 0 bases and 6 bases, in that order; junction bases with no gene match: 7. Germline CDR1 is MGHRA and CDR2 is YSYEKL. This CDR3 is built from 16 residues. The CDR3 loop reads CASSQEEVAGGSEQYF. The CDR3 DNA follows: TGCGCCAGCAGCCAAGAAGAGGTAGCGGGAGGGTCCGAGCAGTACTTC.

This clonotype was observed many times. The V gene is TRBV6-6, the J gene TRBJ2-1; TRBD2 aligns across 10 bases. The CDR3 sequence is 15 residues long. Losses at the gene ends were 4 bases for V and 5 bases for J; bases not matched to a gene: 5. Germline V gene lookup returns CDR1 MNHNY and CDR2 SVGAGI (reference sequence). The CDR3 sequence is CASSSRTSGHNEQFF. The CDR3 DNA is TGTGCCAGCAGTTCCCGGACTAGCGGCCACAATGAGCAGTTCTTC.

This clonotype showed up many times. The chain has TRBV12-3 or TRBV12-4 and TRBJ1-1; 8 nucleotides agree with TRBD1. The CDR3 extends over 13 amino acids. With V trimmed by 5 bases and J by 4 bases, 3 bases remained unmatched. CDR3 sequence (DNA): TGTGCCAGCAGTAGGGGACAGGCCACTGAAGCTTTCTTT. Translation: CASSRGQATEAFF.

This chain links TRBV6-5 with TRBJ2-1; tentative D call: TRBD1 (5 bases). V was shortened by 7 bases and J by 12 bases, with 25 bases between the two germline ends. The length of the CDR3 is 15 residues. Germline CDR1 and CDR2: MNHEY and SVGAGI. The CDR3 bases are TGTGCCAGCACCTCCGGCACAGGTGGATTATTTGCGCAGTTCTTC. This codes for CASTSGTGGLFAQFF.

This clonotype showed up many times. J is TRBJ2-3 and V is TRBV7-9; 7 bases line up with TRBD1. Trimming cost V 5 bases and J 1 base; bases outside gene matches: 9. The CDR3 contains 16 residues. CDR1 SEHNR and CDR2 FQNEAQ come from the germline V gene (reference sequence). The CDR3 spells CASSTPTGMGTDTQYF. The DNA of the CDR3 is TGTGCCAGCAGCACGCCGACAGGGATGGGCACAGATACGCAGTATTTT.

A few counts support this clonotype. V usage is TRBV20-1 and J usage is TRBJ1-1, with TRBD1 matching over 9 bases. The CDR3 has 14 residues. Germline V lookup: CDR1 DFQATT, CDR2 SNEGSKA (reference sequence). The junction had 7 bases not matched to a gene; V was cut back by 3 bases and J by 5 bases. The CDR3 region is CSARGWDRDTEAFF. For the CDR3, the DNA is TGCAGTGCTAGGGGCTGGGACAGGGATACTGAAGCTTTCTTT.

This clonotype has ten or more counts. This sequence joins TRBV12-3 or TRBV12-4 and TRBJ1-1; no clear D gene. Trimming shortened V by 2 bases and J by 2 bases, and 6 bases separated the two germline ends. CDR3 length: 13 amino acids. In DNA, the CDR3 is TGTGCCAGCAGTTTACCCCGAAACACTGAAGCTTTCTTT. Translated, it gives CASSLPRNTEAFF.

This clonotype was picked up many times. The chain is built from TRBV7-2 and TRBJ2-1; possibly TRBD1 for D (6 bases). Germline assignment: CDR1 SGHTA and CDR2 FQGNSA. Trimming cost V 1 base and J 7 bases, with 11 bases left between them. CDR3 length: 14 residues. Here the CDR3 reads CASSLEQGRNEQFF. The CDR3, as DNA: TGTGCCAGCAGCTTAGAACAGGGCAGGAATGAGCAGTTCTTC.

Here the CDR3 DNA reads TGCAGCGTTGCCCTAGGGGGGAACACTGAAGCTTTCTTT. Its translation is CSVALGGNTEAFF. The V call is TRBV29-1, the J call TRBJ1-1; D may be TRBD1 (6 bases). Trimming took off 4 bases at V and 1 base at J, with 10 bases between the two ends. The germline V gene encodes CDR1 SQVTM and CDR2 ANQGSEA. The CDR3 totals 13 residues.

This clonotype showed up many times. This chain joins TRBV20-1 and TRBJ1-6, with 8 bases identical to TRBD1. Germline V gene lookup returns CDR1 DFQATT and CDR2 SNEGSKA (reference sequence). This CDR3 region has 13 residues. Trimming removed 3 bases from V and 8 bases from J; junction bases left unmatched: 3. The CDR3 DNA reads TGCAGTGCTAGGGGGACAGGAGATTCACCCCTCCACTTT. Encoded protein: CSARGTGDSPLHF.

The chain couples TRBV20-1 to TRBJ2-2; D may be TRBD1 (7 bases). The CDR3 runs 15 residues. Per germline, CDR1 DFQATT and CDR2 SNEGSKA (reference sequence). Deletions cut 2 bases from V and 5 bases from J, with 15 bases between. DNA for the CDR3: TGCAGTGCTAGACCCGTTTCAGGGGGGACCGGGGAGCTGTTTTTT. Its protein is CSARPVSGGTGELFF.

There are many counts of this clonotype. V usage is TRBV11-3 and J usage is TRBJ2-1; 8 nucleotides match TRBD1. The germline CDR1 and CDR2 sequences are SGHNT and YENEEA. This CDR3 is 12 amino acids long. V lost 6 bases, J lost 9 bases, and 4 bases stayed unmatched. CDR3 DNA sequence: TGTGCCAGCAGAGACAGGGGTGGTGAGCAGTTCTTC. Translated, it gives CASRDRGGEQFF.

This clonotype was counted at least ten times. The chain recombines TRBV29-1 with TRBJ2-2; 7 bases fit TRBD2. Germline CDR1 is SQVTM and CDR2 is ANQGSEA. The CDR3 has 15 amino acids. Unmatched junction bases numbered 9, after V lost 7 bases and J lost 1 base. The CDR3 loop reads CSAAPPSGNTGELFF. CDR3 nucleotide sequence: TGCAGCGCCGCACCCCCTAGCGGGAACACCGGGGAGCTGTTTTTT.

In its sample, this clonotype was seen many times. The gene calls are TRBV12-3 or TRBV12-4 and TRBJ1-4; 7 positions agree with TRBD1. The CDR3 covers 14 residues. The ends lost 3 bases at V and 7 bases at J; junction bases unmatched: 5. CDR3 sequence reads: CASSLNRGGEKLFF. The CDR3 DNA follows: TGTGCCAGCAGTTTGAACAGGGGCGGTGAAAAACTGTTTTTT.

This clonotype was counted at least ten times. The chain links TRBV5-1 to TRBJ1-2; TRBD1 agrees at 11 bases. Trimming at V came to 4 bases and at J to 7 bases, leaving 6 bases not matched to a gene. Germline assignment: CDR1 SGHRS and CDR2 YFSETQ. The CDR3 length is 14 residues. CDR3 DNA: TGCGCCAGCAGCCCCGGACAGGGGGCTGTTGGCTACACCTTC. It is translated as CASSPGQGAVGYTF.

This clonotype was seen repeatedly, ten times or more. This chain links TRBV9 with TRBJ1-5; weak D call: TRBD1 (5 bases). The CDR3 consists of 15 residues. The germline gives CDR1 SGDLS, CDR2 YYNGEE. The V end lost 4 bases, the J end lost 6 bases, and 17 bases lay between the germline ends. CDR3 residues: CASSLDSRRAQPQHF. Written as DNA, the CDR3 is TGTGCCAGCAGCCTTGACAGCCGCAGGGCTCAGCCCCAGCATTTT. The whole variable domain, remainder taken from reference TRBV9 and TRBJ1-5, is DSGVTQTPKHLITATGQRVTLRCSPRSGDLSVYWYQQSLDQGLQFLIQYYNGEERAKGNILERFSAQQFPDLHSELNLSSLELGDSALYFCASSLDSRRAQPQHFGDGTRLSIL.

This clonotype has a count of ten or more. V is TRBV6-6 and J is TRBJ2-7, with D tentatively TRBD2 (5 bases). The germline CDR1 and CDR2 sequences are MNHNY and SVGAGI (reference sequence). This CDR3 region has 14 residues. Trimming cost V 6 bases and J 3 bases, with 15 bases left between them. CDR3 loop: CASRKPGNLYEQYF. DNA of the CDR3: TGTGCCAGCAGGAAACCCGGGAACCTCTACGAGCAGTACTTC.

At least ten counts were recorded for this clonotype. The chain employs TRBV7-2 and TRBJ1-2; D ambiguous. This CDR3 comprises 13 residues. Trimming shortened V by 5 bases and J by 2 bases, and 9 bases separated the two germline ends. Germline CDR1 SGHTA, CDR2 FQGNSA. CDR3 protein: CASSPETNYGYTF. The DNA of the CDR3 is TGTGCCAGCAGCCCCGAGACAAACTATGGCTACACCTTC.